This TCR beta chain was recovered during a study of T cells in Graves' hyperthyroidism and ophthalmopathy. About the study: Once the initial diagnosis was made, peripheral blood was obtained before any treatment.

From germline, CDR1 is DFQATT and CDR2 SNEGSKA (reference sequence). Trimming shortened V by 3 bases and J by 9 bases, and 18 bases separated the two germline ends. The CDR3 has 14 residues. From RNA transcripts, TCR beta CDR3 regions were amplified. First-round RT-PCR with HTBI primers amplified the TCR CDR3 region. A single record per CDR3 protein comes from TCRdb applying MiXCR to the multiplex PCR reads. The sample comprises approximately 520,000 distinct CDR3 sequences, less than 25% of which are singletons, and about 26% rests with the top ten. Graves' hyperthyroidism showing no ophthalmopathy progression within 18 months was considered stable. Findings of the study overall: The model anticipated ophthalmopathy a median around six months pre-onset.

This clonotype has a count of ten or more. Its antigen is as yet unknown. The material sequenced was blood. The sequence came from a man in his late teens or twenties with Graves' hyperthyroidism. The gene calls are TRBV20-1 and TRBJ1-5; D gene unclear. The CDR3 is CSASEILPSRPQHF. DNA for the CDR3: TGCAGTGCTAGTGAGATCCTTCCATCACGGCCCCAGCATTTT.